A selection of T cell receptor beta chains follows, all from one sample in a study of cytomegalovirus exposure and HLA in healthy donors. The data were produced by immunoSEQ multiplex PCR, yet TCRdb's version contains in-frame clones alone and is incomplete. The repertoire consists of roughly 140,000 clones, with roughly 80% occurring once and the leading ten covering approximately 4.2%. Sequenced material: PBMCs. Receptors originate from a woman between 40 and 50 years old in good health and CMV-seropositive. CDR3s include the opening cysteine and the closing phenylalanine or tryptophan. The D gene is left open where the match is weak. The listing skips clone size in some rows; elsewhere it reads once, few, many or a size class.

>TRBD1|TRBV5-1|NA|TRBJ2-2
TGCGCCAGCAGCTTGGGGGCAGGGGGCTCCGGGGAGCTGTTTTTT
CASSLGAGGSGELFF
>TRBD2|TRBV6-6|NA|TRBJ2-1
TGTGCCAGCAATCCAAAACTAGCGGGGGGGCCGGATGAGCAGTTCTTC
CASNPKLAGGPDEQFF
>TRBD1|TRBV10-3|NA|TRBJ1-4
TGTGCCACCCGGGACAGTACGAATGAAAAACTGTTTTTT
CATRDSTNEKLFF
>NA|TRBV7-6|NA|TRBJ1-1
TGTGCCAGCAGCTTAGAACATACGACCCGCAGGGGCACTGAAGCTTTCTTT
CASSLEHTTRRGTEAFF
>NA|TRBV19|few|TRBJ2-1
TGTGCCAGTAGCCGAGCGGGCTCGGCCTACAATGAGCAGTTCTTC
CASSRAGSAYNEQFF
>NA|TRBV30|NA|TRBJ2-7
TGTGCCTGGACCCTTGGACACGTCCGGGTCGGGGAGCAGTACTTC
CAWTLGHVRVGEQYF
>NA|TRBV28|NA|TRBJ1-2
TGTGCCAGCAGTCAAGGGGTAGGCTATGGCTACACCTTC
CASSQGVGYGYTF
>TRBD1|TRBV18|NA|TRBJ2-1
TGTGCCAGCTCACTTCTCCAGGGGGCGCTAAGAAACGATGAGCAGTTCTTC
CASSLLQGALRNDEQFF
>TRBD2|TRBV25-1|NA|TRBJ2-7
TGTGCCAGCAGTGAAATTGCGCCGGGACTAGCGGGAGACCGCGAGCAGTACTTC
CASSEIAPGLAGDREQYF
>NA|TRBV14|NA|TRBJ2-2
TGTGCCAGCAGCCAAGATCCAGGGGTTACCGGGGAGCTGTTTTTT
CASSQDPGVTGELFF
>TRBD1|TRBV19|NA|TRBJ2-5
TGTGCCAGTAGTATGGGACAGGGGCCTCAAGAGACCCAGTACTTC
CASSMGQGPQETQYF
>NA|TRBV7-9|NA|TRBJ1-1
TGTGCCAGCAGCTTACCGGCCGTCGACAGAAACACTGAAGCTTTCTTT
CASSLPAVDRNTEAFF
>TRBD1|TRBV28|NA|TRBJ1-2
TGTGCCAGCAGGCAGACAGGGGGTACGGGAAACTATGGCTACACCTTC
CASRQTGGTGNYGYTF
>NA|TRBV10-3|NA|TRBJ2-5
TGTGCCATCAGCCTCGGAGGTTCGCGAGAGACCCAGTACTTC
CAISLGGSRETQYF
>NA|TRBV12-5|NA|TRBJ2-1
TGTGCTAGTGGTTTAGGTGGGAGTCTCGATGAGCAGTTCTTC
CASGLGGSLDEQFF
>NA|TRBV7-2|NA|TRBJ1-1
TGTGCCAGCAGCTTGCAGGGTGCCCTGAACACTGAAGCTTTCTTT
CASSLQGALNTEAFF
>NA|TRBV2|NA|TRBJ1-2
TGTGCCAGCAGTGAGAGCCCGACAGGCTACGACTATGGCTACACCTTC
CASSESPTGYDYGYTF
>TRBD2|TRBV7-8|NA|TRBJ2-7
TGTGCCAGCAGCATATTAGCGGGGCCCTACGAGCAGTACTTC
CASSILAGPYEQYF
>TRBD2|TRBV5-1|NA|TRBJ2-1
TGCGCCAGCAGCTCCACTAGCGGGAGGGCGAATGAGCAGTTCTTC
CASSSTSGRANEQFF
>TRBD1|TRBV19|once|TRBJ2-7
TGTGCCAGTAGTATACAGGCAGGGGGACCCTACGAGCAGTACTTC
CASSIQAGGPYEQYF
>TRBD1|TRBV7-9|few|TRBJ1-6
TGTGCCAGCAGCTTAGGGGACAGTAATTCACCCCTCCACTTT
CASSLGDSNSPLHF
>TRBD1|TRBV2|once|TRBJ1-5
TGTGCCAGCAGCCAAGGACAGGGACATCATTTT
CASSQGQGHHF
>TRBD1|TRBV7-9|NA|TRBJ2-1
TGTGCCAGCAGCTTCGTGACAGGGGGTTACAATGAGCAGTTCTTC
CASSFVTGGYNEQFF
>NA|TRBV27|NA|TRBJ2-7
TGTGCCAGCAGCTCGGGACTCCCATCCTACGAGCAGTACTTC
CASSSGLPSYEQYF
>TRBD1|TRBV27|NA|TRBJ2-3
TGTGCCAGCAGTTCTGCCGGGACAGGGTCAGGGGATACGCAGTATTTT
CASSSAGTGSGDTQYF
>NA|TRBV28|NA|TRBJ1-5
TGTGCCAGCAGCCCGACCGGACGGACTTACAATCAGCCCCAGCATTTT
CASSPTGRTYNQPQHF
>NA|TRBV10-3|NA|TRBJ1-2
TGTGCCCTCTCAACCGATAACAGGGTCTCTAACTATGGCTACACCTTC
CALSTDNRVSNYGYTF
>TRBD2|TRBV4-1|NA|TRBJ2-5
TGCGCCAGCAGCCAAGATCTCGCCCCAGCGGGGACGGCGGGACGGGGAGAGACCCAGTACTTC
CASSQDLAPAGTAGRGETQYF
>TRBD2|TRBV30|NA|TRBJ2-1
TGTGCCTGGAGTGCTCGTCTGACTAGCGGGGGGGCCGGGTCCTACAATGAGCAGTTCTTC
CAWSARLTSGGAGSYNEQFF
>NA|TRBV6-4|NA|TRBJ2-7
TGTGCCAGCAGTGACTCGGGGGGTAGCTCCTACGAGCAGTACTTC
CASSDSGGSSYEQYF
>TRBD1|TRBV5-1|NA|TRBJ1-2
TGCGCCAGCAGCCTCGGACAGGGTACGCGTGGCTACACCTTC
CASSLGQGTRGYTF
>NA|TRBV2|few|TRBJ1-5
TGTGCCAGCAGTGAGGGTAGGAGGTACGGTCAGCCCCAGCATTTT
CASSEGRRYGQPQHF
>NA|TRBV27|NA|TRBJ1-2
TGTGCCAGCAACCTAGGACAGAATAACTATGGCTACACCTTC
CASNLGQNNYGYTF
>TRBD1|TRBV19|NA|TRBJ1-5
TGTGCCAGTAGTTTCCTCGGACAGGACCCTTCGTCAAATCAGCCCCAGCATTTT
CASSFLGQDPSSNQPQHF
>NA|TRBV7-5|NA|TRBJ2-7
TGTGCCAGAAGCCAAAATCCCTTC
CARSQNPF
>NA|TRBV4-3|NA|TRBJ1-6
TGCGCCAGCAGCCAAGGTCAAGGGGAAGCCGGGCTCCACTTT
CASSQGQGEAGLHF
>TRBD1|TRBV15|NA|TRBJ2-7
TGTGCCACCAGCAGCGCTCAAGAGGGGGCAGGCTACGAGCAGTACTTC
CATSSAQEGAGYEQYF
>NA|TRBV5-1|NA|TRBJ2-7
TGCGCCAGCAGCTTGGTGGCAGGGGAAGTAGGCGAGCAGTACTTC
CASSLVAGEVGEQYF